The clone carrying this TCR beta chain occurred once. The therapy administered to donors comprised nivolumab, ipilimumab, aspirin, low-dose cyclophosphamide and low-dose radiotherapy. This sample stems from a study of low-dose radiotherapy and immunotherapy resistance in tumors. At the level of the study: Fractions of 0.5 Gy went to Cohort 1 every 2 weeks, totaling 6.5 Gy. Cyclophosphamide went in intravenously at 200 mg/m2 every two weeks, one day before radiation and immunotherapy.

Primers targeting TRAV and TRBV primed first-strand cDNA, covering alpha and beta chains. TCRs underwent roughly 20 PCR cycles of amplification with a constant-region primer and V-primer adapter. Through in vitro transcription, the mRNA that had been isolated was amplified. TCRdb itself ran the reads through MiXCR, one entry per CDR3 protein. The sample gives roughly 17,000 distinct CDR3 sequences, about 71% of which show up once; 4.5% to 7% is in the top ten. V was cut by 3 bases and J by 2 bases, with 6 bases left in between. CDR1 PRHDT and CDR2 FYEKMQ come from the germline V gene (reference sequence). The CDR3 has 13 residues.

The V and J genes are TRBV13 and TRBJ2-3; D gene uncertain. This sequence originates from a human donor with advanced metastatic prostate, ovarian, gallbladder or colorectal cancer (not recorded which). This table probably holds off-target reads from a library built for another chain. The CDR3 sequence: CASSLGTTDTQYF. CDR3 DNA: TGTGCCAGCAGCTTGGGAACCACAGATACGCAGTATTTT.